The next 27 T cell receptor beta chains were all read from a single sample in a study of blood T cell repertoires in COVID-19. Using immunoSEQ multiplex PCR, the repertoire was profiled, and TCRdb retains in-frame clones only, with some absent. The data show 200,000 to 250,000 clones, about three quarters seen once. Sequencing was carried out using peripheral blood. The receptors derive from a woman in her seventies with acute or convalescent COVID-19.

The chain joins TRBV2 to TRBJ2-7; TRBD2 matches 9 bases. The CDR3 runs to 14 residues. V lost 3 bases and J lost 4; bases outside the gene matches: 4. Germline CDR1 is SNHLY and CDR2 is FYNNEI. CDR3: CASSDDSGSYEQYF. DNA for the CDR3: TGTGCCAGCAGTGATGATAGCGGGAGTTACGAGCAGTACTTC.

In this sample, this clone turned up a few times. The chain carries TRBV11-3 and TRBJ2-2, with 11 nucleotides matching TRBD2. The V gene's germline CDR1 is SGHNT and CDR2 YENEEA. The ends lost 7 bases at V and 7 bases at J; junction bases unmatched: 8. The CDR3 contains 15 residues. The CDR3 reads CASTLTSGKGGELFF. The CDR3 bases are TGTGCCAGCACCCTGACTAGCGGGAAGGGCGGGGAGCTGTTTTTT. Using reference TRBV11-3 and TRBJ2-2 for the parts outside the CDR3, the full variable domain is EAGVVQSPRYKIIEKKQPVAFWCNPISGHNTLYWYLQNLGQGPELLIRYENEEAVDDSQLPKDRFSAERLKGVDSTLKIQPAELGDSAVYLCASTLTSGKGGELFFGEGSRLTVL.

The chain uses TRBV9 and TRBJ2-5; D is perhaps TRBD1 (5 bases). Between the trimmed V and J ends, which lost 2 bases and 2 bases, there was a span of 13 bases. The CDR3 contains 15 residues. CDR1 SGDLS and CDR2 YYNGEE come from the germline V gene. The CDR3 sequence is CASSVSPTDQETQYF. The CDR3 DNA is TGTGCCAGCAGCGTGTCCCCGACAGATCAAGAGACCCAGTACTTC.

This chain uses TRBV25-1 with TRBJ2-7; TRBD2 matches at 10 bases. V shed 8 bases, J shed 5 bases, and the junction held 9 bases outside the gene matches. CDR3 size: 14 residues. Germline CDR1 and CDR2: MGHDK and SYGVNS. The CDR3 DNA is TGTGCCAGCTCATGGACTAGCGGCCTGGACGAGCAGTACTTC. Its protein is CASSWTSGLDEQYF.

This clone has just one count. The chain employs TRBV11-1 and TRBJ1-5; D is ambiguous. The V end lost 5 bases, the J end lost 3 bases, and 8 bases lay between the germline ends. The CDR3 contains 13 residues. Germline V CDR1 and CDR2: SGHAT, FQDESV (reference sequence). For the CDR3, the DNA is TGTGCCAGCAGCCTTAGTTACAATCAGCCCCAGCATTTT. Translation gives CASSLSYNQPQHF.

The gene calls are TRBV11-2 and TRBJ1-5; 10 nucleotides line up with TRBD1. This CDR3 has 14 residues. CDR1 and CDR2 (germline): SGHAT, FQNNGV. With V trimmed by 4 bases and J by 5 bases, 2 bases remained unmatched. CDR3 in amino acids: CASSSGQGYQPQHF. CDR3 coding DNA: TGTGCCAGCAGCTCGGGACAGGGGTATCAGCCCCAGCATTTT. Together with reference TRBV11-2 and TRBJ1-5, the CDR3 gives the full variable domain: EAGVAQSPRYKIIEKRQSVAFWCNPISGHATLYWYQQILGQGPKLLIQFQNNGVVDDSQLPKDRFSAERLKGVDSTLKIQPAKLEDSAVYLCASSSGQGYQPQHFGDGTRLSIL.

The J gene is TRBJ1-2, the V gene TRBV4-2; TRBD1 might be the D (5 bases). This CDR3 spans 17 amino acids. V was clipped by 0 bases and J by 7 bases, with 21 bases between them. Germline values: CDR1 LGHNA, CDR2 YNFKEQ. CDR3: CASSQDPGPGAGGGYTF. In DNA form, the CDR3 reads TGTGCCAGCAGCCAAGATCCAGGCCCGGGAGCCGGGGGTGGCTACACCTTC.

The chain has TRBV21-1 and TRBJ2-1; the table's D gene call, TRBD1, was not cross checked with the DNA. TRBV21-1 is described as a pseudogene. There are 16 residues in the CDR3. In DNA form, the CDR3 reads TGTGCCAGCAGCAGACGACAGGGAAACAGGGACAATGAGCAGTTCTTC. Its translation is CASSRRQGNRDNEQFF.

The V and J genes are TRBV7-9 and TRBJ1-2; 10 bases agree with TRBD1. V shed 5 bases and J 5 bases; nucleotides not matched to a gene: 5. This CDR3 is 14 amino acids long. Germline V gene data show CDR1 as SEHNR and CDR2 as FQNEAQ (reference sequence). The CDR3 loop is CASSGEGQGYGYTF. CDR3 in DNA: TGTGCCAGCAGCGGAGAGGGACAGGGGTATGGCTACACCTTC.

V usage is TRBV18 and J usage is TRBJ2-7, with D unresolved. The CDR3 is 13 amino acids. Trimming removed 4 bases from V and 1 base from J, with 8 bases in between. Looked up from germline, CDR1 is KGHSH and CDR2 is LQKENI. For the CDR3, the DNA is TGTGCCAGCTCACTAATCGTATCCTACGAGCAGTACTTC. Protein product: CASSLIVSYEQYF.

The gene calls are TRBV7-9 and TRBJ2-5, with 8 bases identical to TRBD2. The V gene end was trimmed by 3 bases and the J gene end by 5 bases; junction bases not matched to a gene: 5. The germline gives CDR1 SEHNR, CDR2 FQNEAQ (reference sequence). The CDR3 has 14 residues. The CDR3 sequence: CASSLAGGAETQYF. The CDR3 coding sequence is TGTGCCAGCAGCTTGGCGGGAGGCGCGGAGACCCAGTACTTC.

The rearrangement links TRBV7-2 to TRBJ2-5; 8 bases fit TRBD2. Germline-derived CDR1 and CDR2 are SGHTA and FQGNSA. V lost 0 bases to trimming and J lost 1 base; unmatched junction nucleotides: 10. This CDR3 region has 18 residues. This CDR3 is CASSLAVGGGKRQETQYF. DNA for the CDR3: TGTGCCAGCAGCTTAGCTGTGGGCGGGGGGAAGCGCCAAGAGACCCAGTACTTC.

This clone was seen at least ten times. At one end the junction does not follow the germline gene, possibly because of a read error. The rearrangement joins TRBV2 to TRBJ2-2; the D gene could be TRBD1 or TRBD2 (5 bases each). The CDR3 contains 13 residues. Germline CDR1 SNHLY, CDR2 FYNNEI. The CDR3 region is CASCEGLTGELFF. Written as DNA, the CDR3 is TGTGCCAGCTGTGAGGGGCTGACCGGGGAGCTGTTTTTT.

The CDR3, as DNA: TGTGCCAGCAGTCCTATGGGACAGGGGGCCGGGGCCAACGTCCTGACTTTC. This encodes CASSPMGQGAGANVLTF. The genes are TRBV27 and TRBJ2-6; the match to TRBD1 covers 12 bases. The CDR3 is 17 residues long. Trimming cost V 5 bases and J 4 bases; bases outside gene matches: 6. In germline, CDR1 is MNHEY, CDR2 SMNVEV (reference sequence).

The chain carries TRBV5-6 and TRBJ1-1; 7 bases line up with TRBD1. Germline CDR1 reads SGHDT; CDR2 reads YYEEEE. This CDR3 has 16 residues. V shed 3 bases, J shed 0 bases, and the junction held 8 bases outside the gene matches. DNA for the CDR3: TGTGCCAGCAGCTGGGGTAGGGGACAGATGAACACTGAAGCTTTCTTT. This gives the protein CASSWGRGQMNTEAFF.

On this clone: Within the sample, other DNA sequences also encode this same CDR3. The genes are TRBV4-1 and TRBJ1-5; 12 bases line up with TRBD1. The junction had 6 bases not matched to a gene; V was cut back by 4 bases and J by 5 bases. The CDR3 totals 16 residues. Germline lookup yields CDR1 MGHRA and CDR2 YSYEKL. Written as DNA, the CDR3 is TGCGCCAGCAGCCCTGGGACAGGGGGCAGGGATCAGCCCCAGCATTTT. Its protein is CASSPGTGGRDQPQHF.

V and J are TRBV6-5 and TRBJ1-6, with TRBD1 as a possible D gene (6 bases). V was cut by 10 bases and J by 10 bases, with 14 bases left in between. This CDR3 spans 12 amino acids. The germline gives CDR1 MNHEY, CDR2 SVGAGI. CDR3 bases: TGTGCCACCGCGGACAGAGTGTCACCCCTCCACTTT. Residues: CATADRVSPLHF.

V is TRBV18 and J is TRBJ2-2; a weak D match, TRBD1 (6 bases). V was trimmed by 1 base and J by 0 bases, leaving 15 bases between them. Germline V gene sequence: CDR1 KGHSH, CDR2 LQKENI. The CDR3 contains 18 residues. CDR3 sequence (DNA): TGTGCCAGCTCACCACGACGGAAGGGGGAGACGAACACCGGGGAGCTGTTTTTT. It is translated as CASSPRRKGETNTGELFF.

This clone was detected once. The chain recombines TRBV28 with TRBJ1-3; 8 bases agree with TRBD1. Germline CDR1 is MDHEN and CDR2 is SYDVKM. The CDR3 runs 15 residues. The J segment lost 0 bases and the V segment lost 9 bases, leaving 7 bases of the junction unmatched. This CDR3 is CASKQGGSSGNTIYF. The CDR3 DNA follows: TGTGCCAGTAAACAGGGGGGCAGCTCTGGAAACACCATATATTTT.

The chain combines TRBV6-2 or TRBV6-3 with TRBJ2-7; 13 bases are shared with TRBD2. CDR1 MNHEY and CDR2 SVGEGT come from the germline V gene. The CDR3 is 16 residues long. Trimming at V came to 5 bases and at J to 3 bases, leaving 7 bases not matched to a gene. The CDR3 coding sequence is TGTGCCAGCAGTCCCCAGGGACTAGCGGGACGCTACGAGCAGTACTTC. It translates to CASSPQGLAGRYEQYF.

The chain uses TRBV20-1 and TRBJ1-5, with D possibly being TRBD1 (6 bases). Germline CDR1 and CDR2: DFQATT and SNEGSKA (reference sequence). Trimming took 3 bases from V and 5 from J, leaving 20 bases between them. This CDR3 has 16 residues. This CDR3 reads CSASLGASSGYQPQHF. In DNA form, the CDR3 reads TGCAGTGCTAGTCTGGGGGCGAGTTCAGGCTATCAGCCCCAGCATTTT.

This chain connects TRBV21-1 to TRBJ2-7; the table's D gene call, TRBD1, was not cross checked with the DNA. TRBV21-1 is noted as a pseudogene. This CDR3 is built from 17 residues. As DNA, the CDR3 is TGTGCCAGCAGCTCCCTTCCGGGGACAGGGAAATCCTACGAGCAGTACTTC. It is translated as CASSSLPGTGKSYEQYF.

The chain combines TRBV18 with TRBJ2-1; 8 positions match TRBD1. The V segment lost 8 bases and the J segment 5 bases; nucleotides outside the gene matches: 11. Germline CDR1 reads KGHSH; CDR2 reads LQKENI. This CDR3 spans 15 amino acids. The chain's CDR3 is CASTQPGQGHNEQFF. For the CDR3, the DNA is TGTGCCAGCACACAGCCCGGACAGGGACACAATGAGCAGTTCTTC. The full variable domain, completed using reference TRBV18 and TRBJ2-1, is NAGVMQNPRHLVRRRGQEARLRCSPMKGHSHVYWYRQLPEEGLKFMVYLQKENIIDESGMPKERFSAEFPKEGPSILRIQQVVRGDSAAYFCASTQPGQGHNEQFFGPGTRLTVL.

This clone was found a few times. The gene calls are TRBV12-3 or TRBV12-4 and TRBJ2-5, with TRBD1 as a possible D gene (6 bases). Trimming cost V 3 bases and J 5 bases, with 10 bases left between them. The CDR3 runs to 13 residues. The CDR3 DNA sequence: TGTGCCAGCAGTTTTCAGGGGTGGGAGACCCAGTACTTC. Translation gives CASSFQGWETQYF.

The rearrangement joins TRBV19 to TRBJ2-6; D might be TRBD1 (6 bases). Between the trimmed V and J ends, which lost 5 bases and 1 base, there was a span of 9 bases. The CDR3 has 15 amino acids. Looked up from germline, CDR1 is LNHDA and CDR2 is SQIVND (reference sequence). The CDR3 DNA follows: TGTGCCAGTAGTCAACAGGGATCTGGGGCCAACGTCCTGACTTTC. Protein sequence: CASSQQGSGANVLTF.

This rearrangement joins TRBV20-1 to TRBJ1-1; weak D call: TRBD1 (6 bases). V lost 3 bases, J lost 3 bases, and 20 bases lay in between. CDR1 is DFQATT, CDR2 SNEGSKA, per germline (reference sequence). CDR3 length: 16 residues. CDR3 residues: CSASTPGGQIDTEAFF. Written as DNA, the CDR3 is TGCAGTGCTAGTACCCCCGGTGGACAGATCGACACTGAAGCTTTCTTT.

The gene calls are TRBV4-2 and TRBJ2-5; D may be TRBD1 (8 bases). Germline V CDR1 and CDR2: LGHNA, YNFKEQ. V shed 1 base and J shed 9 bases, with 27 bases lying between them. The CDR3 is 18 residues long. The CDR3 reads CASSQVSQQGGRGGAQYF. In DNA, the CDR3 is TGTGCCAGCAGCCAAGTCTCACAACAGGGGGGTCGGGGAGGGGCCCAGTACTTC.